One TCR beta chain is described in this entry. What it binds is unknown. TCRdb's copy holds only in-frame clones and misses some; the assay was immunoSEQ multiplex PCR. The repertoire holds 95,000 to 110,000 clones, with 80% to 90% as singletons. The data originate from a study of graft-versus-host responses after intestinal transplantation. The V segment lost 5 bases and the J segment 3 bases; nucleotides outside the gene matches: 1. The CDR3 has 12 residues. Germline V lookup: CDR1 MNHEY, CDR2 SVGAGI. This specimen consisted of unstimulated CD4+ T cells sorted from spleen or lymph node cells, obtained before transplant. This chain connects TRBV6-5 to TRBJ2-7, with 7 bases that match TRBD1. This TCR came from a human donor who was the organ donor for an intestinal transplant. For the CDR3, the DNA is TGTGCCAGCAGTCGACAGGGCTACGAGCAGTACTTC. Protein product: CASSRQGYEQYF.